This is a list of T cell receptor beta chains from one sample in a study of OX40 agonist ivuxolimab in advanced cancers. The repertoire was sequenced with immunoSEQ multiplex PCR; TCRdb's copy has only in-frame clones and lacks some. This sample has 58,000 or so clones, with approximately 83% found just once. Sequencing was performed on CD4+ or CD8+ T cells sorted from blood, taken in a trial of the OX40 agonist ivuxolimab. The origin of the receptors is an adult with an advanced solid tumor such as melanoma, head and neck, liver or kidney cancer. Both conserved end residues are trimmed from each CDR3.

j_call,v_call,cdr3_aa
TRBJ2-3,TRBV28,ASSRGGGTDTQY
TRBJ2-7,TRBV6-1,ASSEPTGYEQY
TRBJ2-7,TRBV7-2,ASSSHSGGFYEQY
TRBJ1-2,TRBV15,ATSAQGASYGYT
TRBJ2-2,TRBV10-3,AISARLAGGPNTGELF
TRBJ2-3,TRBV4-1,ASSRPGQGADTQY
TRBJ2-3,TRBV2,ASSLTSGAADTQY
TRBJ1-2,TRBV19,ASSWDRAQPYGYT
TRBJ2-6,TRBV18,ASSPMDTGTGLNVLT
TRBJ1-2,TRBV4-1,ASSQDQGLYGYT
TRBJ1-1,TRBV6-5,ASSLPGGTEAF
TRBJ1-2,TRBV14,ASSQDFGEIYGYT
TRBJ1-4,TRBV7-9,ASSSLLGGHLREEKLF
TRBJ1-2,TRBV6-6,ASSPATGYGYT
TRBJ2-5,TRBV2,ASRDGASQETQY
TRBJ2-5,TRBV28,ASSSNPGPQTQY
TRBJ2-1,TRBV6-1,ASSERSLYNEQF
TRBJ2-6,TRBV7-9,ASSLGQGAGANVLT
TRBJ2-1,TRBV7-2,ASSQRTGQGGNEQF
TRBJ1-2,TRBV6-5,ASSYSTGNYGYT
TRBJ2-1,TRBV10-1,ASSEAGGPNNEQF
TRBJ1-1,TRBV7-8,ASSFSGAF
TRBJ2-5,TRBV9,ASSVGQRGTGTQY
TRBJ1-4,TRBV5-6,ASSPYAGGPNEKLF
TRBJ2-7,TRBV21-1,ASSKARRETSGGPTVTYEQY
TRBJ2-7,TRBV7-2,ASSRGTSYEQY
TRBJ2-1,TRBV9,ASSVWDGSYNEQF
TRBJ2-3,TRBV5-1,ASSSGGQPASTDTQY
TRBJ2-7,TRBV19,ASSIGTGSYYEQY
TRBJ2-7,TRBV6-1,ASTSLSYEQY
TRBJ2-7,TRBV5-1,ASSLGGYEQY
TRBJ1-1,TRBV18,ATQAVDMNTEAF
TRBJ1-1,TRBV27,ASSSEIPPNTEAF
TRBJ1-2,TRBV20-1,SAPGTGIYT
TRBJ2-2,TRBV9,ASSAAQGAGELF
TRBJ1-2,TRBV6-6,ASSYRDARGYT
TRBJ1-4,TRBV27,ASSLSLGQPPKSLF
TRBJ2-3,TRBV7-2,ASSLVAGGLYDTQY
TRBJ2-3,TRBV6-5,ASSPGFLSDTQY